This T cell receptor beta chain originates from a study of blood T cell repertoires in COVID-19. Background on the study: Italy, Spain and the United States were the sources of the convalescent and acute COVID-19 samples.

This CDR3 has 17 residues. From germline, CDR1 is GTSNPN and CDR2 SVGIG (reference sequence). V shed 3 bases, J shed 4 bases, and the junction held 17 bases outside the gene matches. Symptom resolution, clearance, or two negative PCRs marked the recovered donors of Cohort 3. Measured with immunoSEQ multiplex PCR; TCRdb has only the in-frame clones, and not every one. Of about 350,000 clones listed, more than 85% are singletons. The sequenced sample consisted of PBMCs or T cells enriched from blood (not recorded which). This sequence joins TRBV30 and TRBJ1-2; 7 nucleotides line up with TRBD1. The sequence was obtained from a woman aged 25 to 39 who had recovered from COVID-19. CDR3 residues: CAWSAGTAPFRGYGYTF. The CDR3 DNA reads TGTGCCTGGAGCGCCGGGACAGCTCCTTTTCGGGGCTATGGCTACACCTTC. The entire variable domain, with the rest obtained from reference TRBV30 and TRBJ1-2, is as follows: SQTIHQWPATLVQPVGSPLSLECTVEGTSNPNLYWYRQAAGRGLQLLFYSVGIGQISSEVPQNLSASRPQDRQFILSSKKLLLSDSGFYLCAWSAGTAPFRGYGYTFGSGTRLTVV.